Each of the 5 T cell receptor beta chains below was sequenced from the same sample in a study of T cell repertoires in cytomegalovirus infection. TCRdb re-derived calls from the reads in MiXCR, one entry per CDR3 protein. The sample has roughly 990,000 distinct CDR3 sequences, less than 35% seen once. The antigens these receptors bind are not known. Sequencing used cultured CD8+ T cells from PBMCs, obtained from culture after CMV antigen stimulation. These receptors were collected from a human donor in good health (CMV status not recorded). Some clones in this sample may be carry-over from other donors' samples.

This clonotype was observed a handful of times. The chain uses TRBV12-3 or TRBV12-4 and TRBJ2-4; TRBD1 matches at 9 bases. The junction had 3 bases not matched to a gene; V was cut back by 5 bases and J by 1 base. The CDR3 runs 15 residues. The CDR3 protein is CASSGTGKAKNIQYF. CDR3 nucleotide sequence: TGTGCCAGCAGTGGGACAGGGAAGGCCAAAAACATTCAGTACTTC.

Concerning this clonotype: A single base separates this from a much larger clone, so it may be a read error. This rearrangement joins TRBV7-9 to TRBJ2-7, with TRBD1 matching over 7 bases. The V gene's germline CDR1 is SEHNR and CDR2 FQNEAQ (reference sequence). The CDR3 totals 16 residues. CDR3 sequence (DNA): TGTGCCAGCAGCTTAGCGGCCCCCGGGGACAGCTACGAGCAGTGCTTC. Its translation is CASSLAAPGDSYEQCF. The full variable domain, rest sourced from reference TRBV7-9 and TRBJ2-7, is DTGVSQNPRHKITKRGQNVTFRCDPISEHNRLYWYRQTLGQGPEFLTYFQNEAQLEKSRLLSDRFSAERPKGSFSTLEIQRTEQGDSAMYLCASSLAAPGDSYEQCFGPGTRLTVT.

This clonotype was counted between two and nine times. The CDR3 DNA reads TGTGCCAGCAGTTACTTGGGGGGCGTTGATGGCTACACCTTC. Translating it yields CASSYLGGVDGYTF. The chain employs TRBV6-5 and TRBJ1-2; TRBD1 is a possible D gene (6 bases). CDR1 and CDR2 (germline): MNHEY, SVGAGI. V dropped 1 base and J dropped 6 bases, with 12 bases sitting between them. CDR3 length: 14 amino acids.

Concerning this clonotype itself: This may arise from a read error, as a much more abundant clone is one base away. The chain carries TRBV5-4 and TRBJ2-7; no firm D call. Trimming cost V 2 bases and J 0 bases, with 6 bases left between them. Per the germline V gene, CDR1 is SGHNT and CDR2 is YYREEE (reference sequence). This CDR3 has 13 amino acids. CDR3: CASSFDNSYEQYF. The CDR3 coding sequence is TGTGCCAGCAGCTTCGACAACTCCTACGAGCAGTACTTC.

The genes are TRBV6-2 or TRBV6-3 and TRBJ2-1, with D unresolved. Germline CDR1 is MNHEY and CDR2 is SVGEGT. Between the trimmed V and J ends, which lost 8 bases and 1 base, there was a span of 6 bases. The CDR3 extends over 12 amino acids. CDR3 sequence: CASFRSYNEQFF. CDR3 nucleotides: TGTGCCAGCTTCCGGTCCTACAATGAGCAGTTCTTC.